Listed below are T cell receptor beta chains from one sample, sequenced in a study of blood T cells in healthy people across ages. TCRdb re-called the 5' RACE reads through MiXCR, storing one row per CDR3 protein. The table records about 1.4 million distinct CDR3 sequences, roughly 59% of them present only once. The sample consisted of blood. All receptors derive from a man younger than 35 in good health. The CDR3 runs from the conserved cysteine through the conserved F or W. The order of the fields is V gene, CDR3 length, J gene, clone size, D gene, CDR3 protein, CDR3 DNA. The D gene is left open where the match is weak. A row's size may be missing; if present it is once, few, many or a size class.

v_gene: TRBV20-1
len: 16
j_gene: TRBJ2-1
abundance: .
d_gene: TRBD2
CDR3aa: CSARPGAGGTYNEQFF
CDR3nt: TGCAGTGCTCGTCCCGGGGCGGGGGGTACCTACAATGAGCAGTTCTTC

v_gene: TRBV28
len: 13
j_gene: TRBJ2-2
abundance: .
d_gene: .
CDR3aa: CASSLWRAGELFF
CDR3nt: TGTGCCAGCAGTCTATGGAGGGCGGGGGAGCTGTTTTTT

v_gene: TRBV12-3/TRBV12-4
len: 14
j_gene: TRBJ2-1
abundance: few
d_gene: TRBD2
CDR3aa: CASRVSGGRNEQFF
CDR3nt: TGTGCCAGCAGGGTTAGCGGGGGCCGCAATGAGCAGTTCTTC

v_gene: TRBV20-1
len: 17
j_gene: TRBJ2-2
abundance: .
d_gene: TRBD1
CDR3aa: CSARDVGQGAPTGELFF
CDR3nt: TGCAGTGCTAGAGATGTGGGACAGGGGGCGCCTACCGGGGAGCTGTTTTTT

v_gene: TRBV7-2
len: 16
j_gene: TRBJ1-5
abundance: .
d_gene: .
CDR3aa: CASSLDLPAGDQPQHF
CDR3nt: TGTGCCAGCAGCTTAGATCTTCCAGCGGGGGATCAGCCCCAGCATTTT

v_gene: TRBV3-1
len: 18
j_gene: TRBJ2-5
abundance: .
d_gene: TRBD2
CDR3aa: CASSHTWTSGRMRETQYF
CDR3nt: TGTGCCAGCAGCCACACATGGACTAGCGGACGGATGAGGGAGACCCAGTACTTC

v_gene: TRBV14
len: 17
j_gene: TRBJ1-2
abundance: .
d_gene: .
CDR3aa: CASSQERGPLLSYGYTF
CDR3nt: TGTGCCAGCAGCCAAGAAAGAGGGCCTCTATTGTCGTATGGCTACACCTTC

v_gene: TRBV9
len: 15
j_gene: TRBJ2-7
abundance: .
d_gene: .
CDR3aa: CASSVGVAPTYEQYF
CDR3nt: TGTGCCAGCAGCGTAGGAGTAGCGCCGACCTACGAGCAGTACTTC

v_gene: TRBV4-2
len: 14
j_gene: TRBJ1-6
abundance: few
d_gene: .
CDR3aa: CASSPQPIFSPLHF
CDR3nt: TGTGCCAGCAGCCCGCAGCCTATCTTCTCACCCCTCCACTTT

v_gene: TRBV4-2
len: 16
j_gene: TRBJ2-7
abundance: .
d_gene: .
CDR3aa: CASSQDRADFKVEQYF
CDR3nt: TGTGCCAGCAGCCAAGATCGTGCGGACTTCAAAGTGGAGCAGTACTTC

v_gene: TRBV20-1
len: 14
j_gene: TRBJ2-7
abundance: .
d_gene: TRBD2
CDR3aa: CSAPGGGRTYEQYF
CDR3nt: TGCAGTGCACCCGGCGGGGGGCGAACCTACGAGCAGTACTTC

v_gene: TRBV12-3/TRBV12-4
len: 15
j_gene: TRBJ1-2
abundance: .
d_gene: TRBD1
CDR3aa: CASNRDSAWTDGCTF
CDR3nt: TGTGCCAGCAACCGGGACAGCGCCTGGACGGATGGCTGCACCTTC

v_gene: TRBV29-1
len: 12
j_gene: TRBJ2-7
abundance: few
d_gene: .
CDR3aa: CSAGVQTYEQYF
CDR3nt: TGCAGCGCTGGTGTCCAGACCTACGAGCAGTACTTC

v_gene: TRBV5-1
len: 16
j_gene: TRBJ2-4
abundance: .
d_gene: TRBD1
CDR3aa: CASSFDRVTTKNIQYF
CDR3nt: TGCGCCAGCAGCTTCGACAGGGTCACGACCAAAAACATTCAGTACTTC

v_gene: TRBV11-2
len: 14
j_gene: TRBJ2-1
abundance: .
d_gene: .
CDR3aa: CACSLEYSLGEQFF
CDR3nt: TGTGCCTGCAGCTTAGAATACTCGCTGGGGGAGCAGTTCTTC

v_gene: TRBV7-9
len: 13
j_gene: TRBJ1-2
abundance: .
d_gene: TRBD1
CDR3aa: CASSLERTGGYTF
CDR3nt: TGTGCCAGCAGCTTAGAGAGGACAGGTGGCTACACCTTC

v_gene: TRBV12-3/TRBV12-4
len: 14
j_gene: TRBJ2-3
abundance: .
d_gene: .
CDR3aa: CASSLRKTPDTQYF
CDR3nt: TGTGCCAGCAGTTTACGGAAAACCCCAGATACGCAGTATTTT

v_gene: TRBV4-3
len: 20
j_gene: TRBJ2-7
abundance: .
d_gene: TRBD2
CDR3aa: CASSQSPSGGLAGISYEQYF
CDR3nt: TGCGCCAGCAGCCAGTCACCTTCGGGGGGACTAGCGGGGATCTCCTACGAGCAGTACTTC

v_gene: TRBV6-1
len: 15
j_gene: TRBJ2-7
abundance: .
d_gene: TRBD2
CDR3aa: CASRRGALDSYEQYF
CDR3nt: TGTGCCAGCAGGCGGGGGGCCCTAGATTCCTACGAGCAGTACTTC

v_gene: TRBV25-1
len: 16
j_gene: TRBJ1-4
abundance: few
d_gene: .
CDR3aa: CASSPPEGRLNEKLFF
CDR3nt: TGTGCCAGCAGTCCCCCGGAGGGCAGACTTAATGAAAAACTGTTTTTT